The rows below give T cell receptor beta chains drawn from one sample of a study of T cells in Graves' hyperthyroidism and ophthalmopathy. TCRdb fed the multiplex PCR reads into MiXCR, producing one record per CDR3 protein. The table includes hundreds of thousands of distinct CDR3 sequences, about 12% detected once. The specimen was blood. These receptors originate from a woman aged 18 to 35 with Graves' hyperthyroidism. CDR3s include the opening cysteine and the closing phenylalanine or tryptophan. D genes are given only for firm matches. The size entry is marked missing in some rows and otherwise reads once, few, many or a size class.

v_gene: TRBV20-1
j_gene: TRBJ2-7
abundance: .
d_gene: TRBD1
CDR3nt: TGCAGTGCTAGAGATTTCGACAGGGGCTCCCCCTACGAGCAGTACTTC
CDR3aa: CSARDFDRGSPYEQYF

v_gene: TRBV28
j_gene: TRBJ2-1
abundance: few
d_gene: .
CDR3nt: TGTGCCAGCAGTTTTAGCCCTATAATCTACAATGAGCAGTTCTTC
CDR3aa: CASSFSPIIYNEQFF

v_gene: TRBV12-3/TRBV12-4
j_gene: TRBJ2-3
abundance: many
d_gene: TRBD2
CDR3nt: TGTGCCAGCCAAGCAGGAGCGGGGAGAGGAGATACGCAGTATTTT
CDR3aa: CASQAGAGRGDTQYF

v_gene: TRBV2
j_gene: TRBJ2-3
abundance: many
d_gene: .
CDR3nt: TGTGCCAGCATCAATTCCGGGGCCAACACAGATACGCAGTATTTT
CDR3aa: CASINSGANTDTQYF

v_gene: TRBV5-8
j_gene: TRBJ2-3
abundance: few
d_gene: .
CDR3nt: TGTGCCAGCAGCCCACCGGCGGGCACAGATACGCAGTATTTT
CDR3aa: CASSPPAGTDTQYF

v_gene: TRBV24-1
j_gene: TRBJ2-5
abundance: many
d_gene: .
CDR3nt: TGTGCCACCAGTGATACGTCAGGTGGCGGAGAGACCCAGTACTTC
CDR3aa: CATSDTSGGGETQYF

v_gene: TRBV9
j_gene: TRBJ1-1
abundance: many
d_gene: TRBD1
CDR3nt: TGTGCCAGCAGCGTCGCACAGGGGATGAACACTGAAGCTTTCTTT
CDR3aa: CASSVAQGMNTEAFF

v_gene: TRBV3-1
j_gene: TRBJ1-2
abundance: many
d_gene: .
CDR3nt: TGTGCCAGCAGCCAAGATCAAAATTCCGGGACTATCGAAGGCTACACCTTC
CDR3aa: CASSQDQNSGTIEGYTF

v_gene: TRBV24-1
j_gene: TRBJ2-7
abundance: .
d_gene: .
CDR3nt: TGTGCCACCAGTGATGCTGGGCCCTCCTACGAGCAGTACTTC
CDR3aa: CATSDAGPSYEQYF

v_gene: TRBV7-2
j_gene: TRBJ2-2
abundance: many
d_gene: .
CDR3nt: TGTGCCAGCAGCTTAGCGCAGAGATTGACCAACACCGGGGAGCTGTTTTTT
CDR3aa: CASSLAQRLTNTGELFF

v_gene: TRBV6-5
j_gene: TRBJ1-2
abundance: many
d_gene: .
CDR3nt: TGTGCCAGCAGTTACTCGAAGACCGGGGGCTATGGCTACACCTTC
CDR3aa: CASSYSKTGGYGYTF

v_gene: TRBV12-3/TRBV12-4
j_gene: TRBJ1-4
abundance: many
d_gene: TRBD1
CDR3nt: TGTGCCAGCAGACCATCTATCGGGGACAGGCAAAATGAAAAACTGTTTTTT
CDR3aa: CASRPSIGDRQNEKLFF

v_gene: TRBV7-9
j_gene: TRBJ1-6
abundance: many
d_gene: .
CDR3nt: TGTGCCAGCAGCTATTCCGACAGTCTTAGGTCACCCCTCCACTTT
CDR3aa: CASSYSDSLRSPLHF

v_gene: TRBV27
j_gene: TRBJ1-1
abundance: few
d_gene: .
CDR3nt: TGTGCCAGCAGCACTTGGGGGGTCACTGAAGCTTTCTTT
CDR3aa: CASSTWGVTEAFF

v_gene: TRBV15
j_gene: TRBJ2-1
abundance: many
d_gene: .
CDR3nt: TGTGCCACCAGCAGAGATCCCGCTAAGCGGGCCACCGAGCAGTTCTTC
CDR3aa: CATSRDPAKRATEQFF

v_gene: TRBV20-1
j_gene: TRBJ1-5
abundance: many
d_gene: .
CDR3nt: TGCAGTGCTAGAGAGGGGGCGGAACAGCCCCAGCATTTT
CDR3aa: CSAREGAEQPQHF

v_gene: TRBV3-1
j_gene: TRBJ2-3
abundance: many
d_gene: .
CDR3nt: TGTGCCAGCAGCCAAGTCGGGACCCGGGGGGATACGCAGTATTTT
CDR3aa: CASSQVGTRGDTQYF

v_gene: TRBV5-1
j_gene: TRBJ2-5
abundance: .
d_gene: TRBD1
CDR3nt: TGCGCCAGCGCTGAACAGGGGCCCCAAGGGACCCAGTACTTC
CDR3aa: CASAEQGPQGTQYF

v_gene: TRBV20-1
j_gene: TRBJ2-7
abundance: many
d_gene: .
CDR3nt: TGCAGTGCAAGAGGGGGGCCTAGCGGCACCTACGAGCAGTACTTC
CDR3aa: CSARGGPSGTYEQYF

v_gene: TRBV10-3
j_gene: TRBJ2-3
abundance: many
d_gene: TRBD2
CDR3nt: TGTGCCATCAGTGGGACTAGCGGGGAGAGACCAGATACGCAGTATTTT
CDR3aa: CAISGTSGERPDTQYF

v_gene: TRBV7-9
j_gene: TRBJ2-5
abundance: many
d_gene: TRBD2
CDR3nt: TGTGCCAGCAGCTCATCGACTAGCGGGAAAAACCAAGAGACCCAGTACTTC
CDR3aa: CASSSSTSGKNQETQYF

v_gene: TRBV9
j_gene: TRBJ1-2
abundance: few
d_gene: TRBD1
CDR3nt: TGTGCCAGCAGCGCGACAGGGGTAGCGGGCTACACCTTC
CDR3aa: CASSATGVAGYTF

v_gene: TRBV20-1
j_gene: TRBJ2-2
abundance: .
d_gene: .
CDR3nt: TGCAGTGCGGGAGACTCTAGGGCCACCGGGGAGCTGTTTTTT
CDR3aa: CSAGDSRATGELFF

v_gene: TRBV24-1
j_gene: TRBJ1-2
abundance: .
d_gene: .
CDR3nt: TGTGCCACCAGTGATCAGGACTATGGCTACACCTTC
CDR3aa: CATSDQDYGYTF

v_gene: TRBV28
j_gene: TRBJ1-5
abundance: many
d_gene: .
CDR3nt: TGTGCCAGCAAATTGCTCGTAAGCAATCAGCCCCAGCATTTT
CDR3aa: CASKLLVSNQPQHF

v_gene: TRBV11-1
j_gene: TRBJ2-2
abundance: .
d_gene: TRBD1
CDR3nt: TGTGCCAGCAGCTCGGACAGGGGAAAGAGGGAGCTGTTTTTT
CDR3aa: CASSSDRGKRELFF

v_gene: TRBV15
j_gene: TRBJ2-2
abundance: many
d_gene: TRBD1
CDR3nt: TGTGCCACCGCCGGACAGGAGGCTTATGACACCGGGGAGCTGTTTTTT
CDR3aa: CATAGQEAYDTGELFF

v_gene: TRBV25-1
j_gene: TRBJ1-4
abundance: few
d_gene: .
CDR3nt: TGTGCCAGCAGAGGACAGAAGGAAAAACTGTTTTTT
CDR3aa: CASRGQKEKLFF

v_gene: TRBV19
j_gene: TRBJ2-1
abundance: .
d_gene: TRBD1
CDR3nt: TGTGCCACCACAACCGGGACAGCTGACTCTCTGCAGTTCTTC
CDR3aa: CATTTGTADSLQFF

v_gene: TRBV10-2
j_gene: TRBJ2-3
abundance: few
d_gene: TRBD2
CDR3nt: TGCGCCAGCAGTGAGTCGCCTAGCGGTATTCTGCATACGCAGTATTTT
CDR3aa: CASSESPSGILHTQYF

v_gene: TRBV5-8
j_gene: TRBJ2-1
abundance: few
d_gene: TRBD2
CDR3nt: TGTGCCAGCAGCTTGGAAGCGGGAGGTGGCGGGGGGTCCTACAATGAGCAGTTCTTC
CDR3aa: CASSLEAGGGGGSYNEQFF

v_gene: TRBV6-1
j_gene: TRBJ2-3
abundance: .
d_gene: TRBD2
CDR3nt: TGTGCCGCCGAAGTACTAGCGGAAAGCACAGATACGCAGTATTTT
CDR3aa: CAAEVLAESTDTQYF

v_gene: TRBV28
j_gene: TRBJ2-1
abundance: many
d_gene: TRBD1
CDR3nt: TGTGCCAGCAGTTTATCAGGGACAGGGGGCCGCGGGCAGTTCTTC
CDR3aa: CASSLSGTGGRGQFF

v_gene: TRBV5-1
j_gene: TRBJ2-2
abundance: few
d_gene: .
CDR3nt: TGCGCCAGCAGCCCGAAAATGCCTCGAGGGGCCGGTAGCACCGGGGAGCTGTTTTTT
CDR3aa: CASSPKMPRGAGSTGELFF

v_gene: TRBV12-3/TRBV12-4
j_gene: TRBJ1-1
abundance: many
d_gene: TRBD1
CDR3nt: TGTGCCAGCACCCGGGACAGCTTGAACACTGAAGCTTTCTTT
CDR3aa: CASTRDSLNTEAFF

v_gene: TRBV5-6
j_gene: TRBJ1-2
abundance: many
d_gene: .
CDR3nt: TGTGCCAGCAGCCGCGACCGGGAAGCTAACTATGGCTACACCTTC
CDR3aa: CASSRDREANYGYTF

v_gene: TRBV4-1
j_gene: TRBJ1-6
abundance: .
d_gene: .
CDR3nt: TGCGCCAGCAGCCCCTCACAAGGATGGACACCCCTCCACTTT
CDR3aa: CASSPSQGWTPLHF

v_gene: TRBV19
j_gene: TRBJ1-1
abundance: many
d_gene: .
CDR3nt: TGTGCCAGTAGTATAGAGGGCGATGAAGCTTTCTTT
CDR3aa: CASSIEGDEAFF

v_gene: TRBV7-8
j_gene: TRBJ1-4
abundance: .
d_gene: TRBD1
CDR3nt: TGTGCCAGCAGCCTAGGGACAGTAACCGGTGAAAAACTGTTTTTT
CDR3aa: CASSLGTVTGEKLFF

v_gene: TRBV6-2/TRBV6-3
j_gene: TRBJ2-1
abundance: .
d_gene: .
CDR3nt: TGTGCCAGCATAACCCTGAGGTACAATGAGCAGTTCTTC
CDR3aa: CASITLRYNEQFF

v_gene: TRBV28
j_gene: TRBJ2-3
abundance: many
d_gene: TRBD2
CDR3nt: TGTGCCAGCAGTGTGACTAGCGGGAGGGGCACAGATACGCAGTATTTT
CDR3aa: CASSVTSGRGTDTQYF

v_gene: TRBV19
j_gene: TRBJ1-2
abundance: .
d_gene: .
CDR3nt: TGTGCCAGTAGCAGCGTCGGGGATAATTATGGCTACACCTTC
CDR3aa: CASSSVGDNYGYTF

v_gene: TRBV6-1
j_gene: TRBJ1-5
abundance: many
d_gene: .
CDR3nt: TGTGCCAGCAGTTCCTTTCGTATGCGACAGGGCAATCAGCCCCAGCATTTT
CDR3aa: CASSSFRMRQGNQPQHF

v_gene: TRBV12-3/TRBV12-4
j_gene: TRBJ2-7
abundance: many
d_gene: TRBD1
CDR3nt: TGTGCCAGCAGTCCGTCAAGATTACACCGGGACAGTTCCTACGAGCAGTACTTC
CDR3aa: CASSPSRLHRDSSYEQYF